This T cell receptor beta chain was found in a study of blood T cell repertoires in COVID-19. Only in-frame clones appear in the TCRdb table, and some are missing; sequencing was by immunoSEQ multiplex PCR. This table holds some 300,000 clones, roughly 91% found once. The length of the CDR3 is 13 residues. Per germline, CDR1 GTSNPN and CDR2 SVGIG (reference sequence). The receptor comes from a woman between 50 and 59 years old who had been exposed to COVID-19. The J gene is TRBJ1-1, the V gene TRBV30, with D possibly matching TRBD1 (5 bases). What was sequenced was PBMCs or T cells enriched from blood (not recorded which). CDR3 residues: CAGRWGSNTEAFF. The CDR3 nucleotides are TGTGCGGGGAGGTGGGGGTCGAACACTGAAGCTTTCTTT.